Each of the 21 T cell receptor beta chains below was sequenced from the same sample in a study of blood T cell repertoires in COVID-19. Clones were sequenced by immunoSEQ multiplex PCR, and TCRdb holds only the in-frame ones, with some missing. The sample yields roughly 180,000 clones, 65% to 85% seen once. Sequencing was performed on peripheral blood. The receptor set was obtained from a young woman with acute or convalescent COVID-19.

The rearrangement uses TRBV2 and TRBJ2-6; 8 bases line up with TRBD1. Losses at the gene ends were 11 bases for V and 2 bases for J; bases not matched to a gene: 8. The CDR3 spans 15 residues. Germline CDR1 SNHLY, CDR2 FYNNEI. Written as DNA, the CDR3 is TGTGCCTCCCGGACAGGGAGTCCTGGGGCCAACGTCCTGACTTTC. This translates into CASRTGSPGANVLTF.

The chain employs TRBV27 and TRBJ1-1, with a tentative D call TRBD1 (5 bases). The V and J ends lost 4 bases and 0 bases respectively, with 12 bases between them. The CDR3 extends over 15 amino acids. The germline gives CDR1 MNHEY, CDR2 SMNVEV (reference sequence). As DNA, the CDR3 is TGTGCCAGCAGTTCCCAGGGCGGGGTGAACACTGAAGCTTTCTTT. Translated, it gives CASSSQGGVNTEAFF.

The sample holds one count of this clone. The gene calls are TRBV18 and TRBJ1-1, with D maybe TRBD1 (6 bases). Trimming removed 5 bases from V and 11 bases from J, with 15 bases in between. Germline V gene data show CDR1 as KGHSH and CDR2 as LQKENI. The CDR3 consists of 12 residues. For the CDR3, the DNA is TGTGCCAGCTCAACCGGGGGGCCGATGGCTTTCTTT. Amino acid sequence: CASSTGGPMAFF.

The CDR3 bases are TGTGCCAGCAGCTCGACAGGGGACAATGAGCAGTTCTTC. Protein: CASSSTGDNEQFF. This chain connects TRBV7-8 to TRBJ2-1, with TRBD1 matching over 8 bases. The V and J ends lost 4 bases and 5 bases, in that order; junction bases with no gene match: 1. The germline gives CDR1 SGHVS, CDR2 FQNEAQ. The CDR3 has 13 amino acids.

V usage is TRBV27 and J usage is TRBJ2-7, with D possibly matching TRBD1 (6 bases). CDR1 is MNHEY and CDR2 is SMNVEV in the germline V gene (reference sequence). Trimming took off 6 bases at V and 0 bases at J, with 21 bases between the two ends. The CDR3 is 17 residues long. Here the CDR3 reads CASSRPRQARSSYEQYF. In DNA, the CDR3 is TGTGCCAGCAGCCGACCTCGACAGGCCCGTAGCTCCTACGAGCAGTACTTC.

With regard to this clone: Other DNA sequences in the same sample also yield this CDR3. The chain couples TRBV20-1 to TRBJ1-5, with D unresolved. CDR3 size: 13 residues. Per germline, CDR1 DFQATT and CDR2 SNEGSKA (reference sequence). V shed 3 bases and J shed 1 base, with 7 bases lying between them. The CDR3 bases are TGCAGTGCTAGTCGCGGAAGCAATCAGCCCCAGCATTTT. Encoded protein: CSASRGSNQPQHF.

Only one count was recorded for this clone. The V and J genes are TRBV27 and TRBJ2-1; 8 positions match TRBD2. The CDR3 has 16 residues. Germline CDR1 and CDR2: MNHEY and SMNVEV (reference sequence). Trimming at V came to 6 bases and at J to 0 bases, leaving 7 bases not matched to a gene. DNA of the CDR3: TGTGCCAGCAGCCCGCGCAGCGGGAGCTCCTACAATGAGCAGTTCTTC. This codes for CASSPRSGSSYNEQFF.

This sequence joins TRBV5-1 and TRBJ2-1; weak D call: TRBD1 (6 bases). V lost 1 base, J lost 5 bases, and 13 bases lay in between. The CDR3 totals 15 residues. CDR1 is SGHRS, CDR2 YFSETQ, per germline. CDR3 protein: CASSLLGATDNEQFF. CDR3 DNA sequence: TGCGCCAGCAGCTTGCTGGGGGCGACAGACAATGAGCAGTTCTTC.

The CDR3 protein is CASSHEGANQPQHF. In DNA, the CDR3 is TGCGCCAGCAGCCACGAAGGGGCAAATCAGCCCCAGCATTTT. V usage is TRBV4-1 and J usage is TRBJ1-5; tentative D call: TRBD1 (5 bases). The CDR3 loop spans 14 amino acids. Trimming left V 3 bases short and J 4 bases short, with 10 bases between. The germline V gene has CDR1 MGHRA and CDR2 YSYEKL.

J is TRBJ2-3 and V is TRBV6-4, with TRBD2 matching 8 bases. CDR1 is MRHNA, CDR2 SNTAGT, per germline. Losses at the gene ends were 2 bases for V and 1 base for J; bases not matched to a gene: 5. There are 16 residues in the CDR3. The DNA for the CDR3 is TGTGCCAGCAGTGACGAGTCGGGAGGGGGCACAGATACGCAGTATTTT. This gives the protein CASSDESGGGTDTQYF.

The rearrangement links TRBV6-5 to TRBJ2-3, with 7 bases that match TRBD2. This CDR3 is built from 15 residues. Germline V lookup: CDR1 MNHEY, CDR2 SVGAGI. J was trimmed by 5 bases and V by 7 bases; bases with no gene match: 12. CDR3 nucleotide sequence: TGTGCCAGCAAGGGAGGGGCAGGGTGGATAGATACGCAGTATTTT. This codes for CASKGGAGWIDTQYF.

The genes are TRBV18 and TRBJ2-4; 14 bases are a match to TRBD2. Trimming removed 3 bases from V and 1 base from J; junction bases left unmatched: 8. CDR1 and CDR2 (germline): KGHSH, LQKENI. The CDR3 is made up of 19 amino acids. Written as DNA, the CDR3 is TGTGCCAGCTCACCCCGACTAGCGGGAGGGCCCCTCGCCAAAAACATTCAGTACTTC. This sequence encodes CASSPRLAGGPLAKNIQYF.

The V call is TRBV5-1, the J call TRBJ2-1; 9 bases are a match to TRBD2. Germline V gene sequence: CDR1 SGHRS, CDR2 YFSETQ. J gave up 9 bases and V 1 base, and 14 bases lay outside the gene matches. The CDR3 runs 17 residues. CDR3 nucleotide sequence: TGCGCCAGCAGCTTGATTGGCGGGAGGGCCTTTTCAGGTGAGCAGTTCTTC. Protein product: CASSLIGGRAFSGEQFF. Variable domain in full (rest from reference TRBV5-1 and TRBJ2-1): KAGVTQTPRYLIKTRGQQVTLSCSPISGHRSVSWYQQTPGQGLQFLFEYFSETQRNKGNFPGRFSGRQFSNSRSEMNVSTLELGDSALYLCASSLIGGRAFSGEQFFGPGTRLTVL.

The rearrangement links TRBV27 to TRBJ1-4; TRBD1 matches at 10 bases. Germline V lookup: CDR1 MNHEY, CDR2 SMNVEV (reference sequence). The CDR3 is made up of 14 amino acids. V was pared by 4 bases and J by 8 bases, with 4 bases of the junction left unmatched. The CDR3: CASSWGQGREKLFF. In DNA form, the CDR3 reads TGTGCCAGCAGTTGGGGACAGGGGAGAGAAAAACTGTTTTTT.

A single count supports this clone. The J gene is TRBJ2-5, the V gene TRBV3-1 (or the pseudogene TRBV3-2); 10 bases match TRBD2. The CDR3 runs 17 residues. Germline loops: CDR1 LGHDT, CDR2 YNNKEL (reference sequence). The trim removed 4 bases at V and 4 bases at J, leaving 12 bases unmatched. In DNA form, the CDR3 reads TGTGCCAGCAGCCCCCTTAAGCTAGCGGGAGAAGGAGAGACCCAGTACTTC. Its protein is CASSPLKLAGEGETQYF.

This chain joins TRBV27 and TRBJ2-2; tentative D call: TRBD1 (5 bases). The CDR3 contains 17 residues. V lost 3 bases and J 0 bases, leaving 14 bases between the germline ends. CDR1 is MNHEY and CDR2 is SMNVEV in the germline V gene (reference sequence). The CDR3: CASSFIGQGPNTGELFF. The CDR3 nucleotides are TGTGCCAGCAGTTTTATCGGTCAGGGCCCGAACACCGGGGAGCTGTTTTTT.

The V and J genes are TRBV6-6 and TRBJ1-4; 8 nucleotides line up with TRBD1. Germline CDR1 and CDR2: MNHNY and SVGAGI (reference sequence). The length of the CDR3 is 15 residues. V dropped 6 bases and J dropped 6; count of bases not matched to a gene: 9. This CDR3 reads CASRAPGGEHEKLFF. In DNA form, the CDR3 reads TGTGCCAGCAGGGCCCCAGGGGGCGAGCATGAAAAACTGTTTTTT.

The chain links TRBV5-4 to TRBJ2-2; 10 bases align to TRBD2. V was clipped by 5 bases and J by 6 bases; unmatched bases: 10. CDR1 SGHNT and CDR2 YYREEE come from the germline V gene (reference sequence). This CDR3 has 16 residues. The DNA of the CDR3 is TGTGCCAGCAGATCCCCTAGCGGGAGTGCCCCCGGGGAGCTGTTTTTT. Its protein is CASRSPSGSAPGELFF.

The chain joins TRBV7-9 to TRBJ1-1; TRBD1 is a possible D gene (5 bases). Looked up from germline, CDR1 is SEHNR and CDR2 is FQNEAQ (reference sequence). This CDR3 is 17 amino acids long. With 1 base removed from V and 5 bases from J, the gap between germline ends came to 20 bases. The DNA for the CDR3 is TGTGCCAGCAGCTTAGGACAGTCCGATCGGATTCTAACTGAAGCTTTCTTT. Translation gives CASSLGQSDRILTEAFF.

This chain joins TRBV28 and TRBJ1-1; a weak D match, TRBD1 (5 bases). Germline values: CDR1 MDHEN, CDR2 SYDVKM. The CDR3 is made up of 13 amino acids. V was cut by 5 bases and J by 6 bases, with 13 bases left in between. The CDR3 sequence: CASSTAGKAEAFF. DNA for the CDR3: TGTGCCAGCAGTACCGCAGGGAAGGCTGAAGCTTTCTTT.

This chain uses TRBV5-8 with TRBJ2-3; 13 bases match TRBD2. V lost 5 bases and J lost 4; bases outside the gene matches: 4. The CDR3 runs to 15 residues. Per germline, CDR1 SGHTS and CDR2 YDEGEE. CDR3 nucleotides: TGTGCCAGCAGTTTGACTAGCGGGAGGTCAGATACGCAGTATTTT. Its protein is CASSLTSGRSDTQYF.